This entry concerns a single T cell receptor (beta chain). Its target is not known. Those patients picked for sequencing had displayed CD8+CD57+ cell expansion on flow cytometry. CDR3 and TCR beta VDJ profiling relied on a genomic DNA template. MiXCR, applied by TCRdb to the reads, yields one record per CDR3 protein. The data contain around 150,000 distinct CDR3 sequences, about 64% of them singletons. This sample is drawn from a study of CD8+CD57+ T cells in acquired aplastic anemia. Study background: An average of roughly 3 ug of DNA was obtained from sorted CD4+ and CD8+ cells. General observations from the study: Both patients and controls carried the same twenty-nine CD8+ CDR3 sequences. Patients showed no significant difference from controls in CD8+ Simpson's diversity.

CDR3 length: 16 residues. Germline V gene data show CDR1 as LNHNV and CDR2 as YYDKDF (reference sequence). Trimming pared 3 bases from V and 4 bases from J, leaving 15 bases between. This chain links TRBV15 with TRBJ1-4, with D possibly TRBD1 on 5 matching bases. The sequence came from a human donor with aplastic anemia. What was sequenced was sorted CD4+, CD8+, or CD8+CD57+ T cells (not recorded which) from PBMCs. CDR3 DNA: TGTGCCACCAGCAGGACAGCCGCCAAGGGTAATGAAAAACTGTTTTTT. This codes for CATSRTAAKGNEKLFF.